This TCR delta chain is drawn from a study of γδ T cells in repeated Plasmodium falciparum infection. Gammadelta T cells were flow-sorted from PBMC into Vgamma9/Vdelta2+ and Vdelta2-negative populations for bulk analysis. TCRdb re-called the multiplex PCR reads using CATT. The sample holds tens of thousands of delta-chain clones, 1.9% seen once. In its sample, this clone was seen a few times. The protein held in TCRdb is that of a much larger clone and does not match this DNA's translation at residue 11, likely because of a read error; the protein shown is translated from the DNA. Deletions cut 0 bases from V and 1 base from J, with 17 bases between. Looked up from germline, CDR1 is GEAIGNYY and CDR2 is EKD. This CDR3 region has 17 residues.

Sequencing input: gamma-delta T cells from blood. This sequence originates from a pool of human donors (malaria-infected and uninfected, not separated). The chain is built from TRDV2 and TRDJ1; D is uncertain. The J gene, not given by TCRdb, was assigned here from a germline match of the nucleotide sequence. CDR3 amino acids: CACDTVGQPDLTDKLIF. For the CDR3, the DNA is TGTGCCTGTGACACCGTGGGACAGCCAGACCTCACCGATAAACTCATCTTT.